These T cell receptor beta chains were read from a single sample in a study of blood T cell repertoires in COVID-19. Some clones are missing from TCRdb's copy, which holds only in-frame ones; the method was immunoSEQ multiplex PCR. This sample carries around 74,000 clones, roughly nine tenths of them seen once, and the ten largest clones take around 7.9%. The sequenced sample consisted of peripheral blood. The receptors originated from a man aged 25-45 years with acute or convalescent COVID-19. The CDR3 runs from the conserved cysteine through the conserved F or W. Fields, in order: V gene, J gene, D gene, clone size, CDR3 DNA, CDR3 protein. A D gene is named only where the DNA matches it firmly. A row's size may be missing; if present it is once, few, many or a size class.

TRBV27	TRBJ1-4	.	.	TGTGCCAGCAAGAGGGCAGGGGTAATCGGTAATGAAAAACTGTTTTTT	CASKRAGVIGNEKLFF
TRBV20-1	TRBJ2-7	TRBD2	.	TGCAGTCCGGGACTAGGTTCCGAGCAGTACTTC	CSPGLGSEQYF
TRBV24-1	TRBJ2-2	.	.	TGTGCCACCAGTGACACAGGGTTTAGGGAGCTGTTTTTT	CATSDTGFRELFF
TRBV6-5	TRBJ2-7	TRBD2	.	TGTGCCAGCAAGGCTAGCGGTTTAACCTACGAGCAGTACTTC	CASKASGLTYEQYF
TRBV7-9	TRBJ2-1	.	.	TGTGCCAGCAGCCCCATCGGCGGCAGGGCCTACAATGAGCAGTTCTTC	CASSPIGGRAYNEQFF
TRBV2	TRBJ2-1	.	.	TGTGCCAGCAGTATGCAGGCAGAGCAGTTCTTC	CASSMQAEQFF
TRBV9	TRBJ1-6	.	.	TGTGCCAGCAGCGTACAGGGCGTAGGGTCACCCCTCCACTTT	CASSVQGVGSPLHF
TRBV7-2	TRBJ2-6	TRBD1	.	TGTGCCAGCCGCTCGGGACAGGCCTACTCTGGGGCCAACGTCCTGACTTTC	CASRSGQAYSGANVLTF
TRBV4-1	TRBJ2-1	TRBD1	.	TGCGCCAGCAGCCCAACGGGACAGGGGGCGCGGAATGAGCAGTTCTTC	CASSPTGQGARNEQFF
TRBV14	TRBJ2-6	.	.	TGTGCCAGCAGCCAGGGAACTAGGGCTGGGGCCAACGTCCTGACTTTC	CASSQGTRAGANVLTF
TRBV4-2	TRBJ2-7	.	.	TGTGCCAGCAGCCAAGGCAGTGGGCCGTCGAACGAGCAGTACTTC	CASSQGSGPSNEQYF
TRBV9	TRBJ2-1	TRBD2	.	TGTGCCAGCAGCGGGGGACTAACGTACAATGAGCAGTTCTTC	CASSGGLTYNEQFF
TRBV7-2	TRBJ1-2	TRBD1	.	TGTGCCAGCAGCTTCCCGAGACAGGGCGGTGGCTACACCTTC	CASSFPRQGGGYTF
TRBV29-1	TRBJ1-1	.	.	TGCAGCGTTGAAACAGTGAACACTGAAGCTTTCTTT	CSVETVNTEAFF
TRBV11-1	TRBJ2-1	.	.	TGTGCCAGCAGCCCCGGGTATAGTAACTACAATGAGCAGTTCTTC	CASSPGYSNYNEQFF
TRBV30	TRBJ2-1	TRBD2	.	TGTGCCTGGGTTAGGCCTCCCAGGGGTAGCGGGAGGCCTAATGAGCAGTTCTTC	CAWVRPPRGSGRPNEQFF
TRBV6-5	TRBJ2-7	TRBD2	once	TGTGCCACACAGACTAGCGGGATATACGAGCAGTACTTC	CATQTSGIYEQYF
TRBV30	TRBJ1-5	TRBD1	once	TGTGCCTGGGCCAGGGGGCAGGGCAATCAGCCCCAGCATTTT	CAWARGQGNQPQHF
TRBV5-6	TRBJ1-2	TRBD1	.	TGTGCCAGCAGCTTGGTAGCGGACAGGGGTCCTGGCACCTTC	CASSLVADRGPGTF
TRBV6-2/TRBV6-3	TRBJ1-2	.	.	TGTGCCAGCAGTTACGCAGGGAAGCATGGCTACACCTTC	CASSYAGKHGYTF
TRBV4-1	TRBJ2-3	TRBD2	.	TGCGCCAGCAGCCAAGTAGGCCTAGCGGTAGATACGCAGTATTTT	CASSQVGLAVDTQYF
TRBV7-9	TRBJ2-2	.	few	TGTGCCAGCAGCTCCCCCGCGCGGGTGTCCGGGGAGCTGTTTTTT	CASSSPARVSGELFF
TRBV27	TRBJ1-6	.	.	TGTGCCAGCACCATCGGACAGTTAAATTCACCCCTCCACTTT	CASTIGQLNSPLHF
TRBV7-9	TRBJ2-3	.	.	TGTGCCAGCAGCGAGTCAGCGTCTAGCACAGATACGCAGTATTTT	CASSESASSTDTQYF
TRBV5-1	TRBJ1-2	TRBD1	.	TGCGCCAGCAGCACTCGGACAGGGCAAAGGGAGGGCTACACCTTC	CASSTRTGQREGYTF
TRBV5-5	TRBJ2-3	.	.	TGTGCCAGCAGCTTCCCCGAGACAGATACGCAGTATTTT	CASSFPETDTQYF
TRBV7-9	TRBJ2-7	TRBD2	.	TGTGCCAGCAGTCATAAGACTAGCGGGCCTTACGAGCAGTACTTC	CASSHKTSGPYEQYF
TRBV19	TRBJ2-6	.	.	TGTGCCAGTAGTATCGCCAGCTCTGGGGCCAACGTCCTGACTTTC	CASSIASSGANVLTF
TRBV19	TRBJ1-5	.	.	TGTGCCAGTAGTATAATGGTCAGGGGATACAATCAGCCCCAGCATTTT	CASSIMVRGYNQPQHF
TRBV2	TRBJ2-1	TRBD1	.	TGTGCCAGCAGTGCCCGCAGGGGGACCGACAATGAGCAGTTCTTC	CASSARRGTDNEQFF
TRBV11-2	TRBJ1-2	.	once	TGTGCCAGCAGCCGGCCAGGGCTTTGGGGCTACACCTTC	CASSRPGLWGYTF
TRBV28	TRBJ2-1	TRBD1	.	TGTGCCAGCAGACCGGGGGACAGGGACGACAATGAGCAGTTCTTC	CASRPGDRDDNEQFF
TRBV28	TRBJ1-2	TRBD1	once	TGTGCCAGCAGTTCCGGGACAGGGCGTTTATCAACTGGCTACACCTTC	CASSSGTGRLSTGYTF
TRBV4-1	TRBJ1-2	TRBD1	once	TGCGCCAGCACCCAACCGGGACAGGGGGCTCGGGGCTACACCTTC	CASTQPGQGARGYTF
TRBV28	TRBJ2-7	TRBD2	.	TGTGCCAGCAGTCCACGCGCTAGCGGGGTATACGAGCAGTACTTC	CASSPRASGVYEQYF
TRBV9	TRBJ2-3	.	.	TGTGCCAGCAGCGTCCTTCCCACAGATACGCAGTATTTT	CASSVLPTDTQYF
TRBV29-1	TRBJ2-7	.	.	TGCAGCTCCGTAGCGGATGGCTACGAGCAGTACTTC	CSSVADGYEQYF
TRBV30	TRBJ2-1	TRBD2	.	TGTGCCTGGAGTGTCCTAGCGGGACTCAATGAGCAGTTCTTC	CAWSVLAGLNEQFF
TRBV30	TRBJ1-5	TRBD1	.	TGTGCCTTCGGGACAGGGAGCAATCAGCCCCAGCATTTT	CAFGTGSNQPQHF
TRBV5-1	TRBJ2-2	.	.	TGCGCCAGCAGCTCACAAGACGGGGAGCTGTTTTTT	CASSSQDGELFF
TRBV7-6	TRBJ2-1	TRBD2	.	TGTGCCAGCAGCTTAACTAGCGGGAGCGACAATGAGCAGTTCTTC	CASSLTSGSDNEQFF
TRBV12-3/TRBV12-4	TRBJ2-7	.	.	TGTGCCAGCAGTCCAGGGGTATATGGCGAGCAGTACTTC	CASSPGVYGEQYF
TRBV11-2	TRBJ2-7	TRBD2	.	TGTGCCAGCAGCACGACTAGCGCAAACGAGCAGTACTTC	CASSTTSANEQYF
TRBV7-2	TRBJ2-2	TRBD2	.	TGTGCCAGCAGTTTAACTAGCGGGAGTTACACCGGGGAGCTGTTTTTT	CASSLTSGSYTGELFF
TRBV28	TRBJ1-2	TRBD1	.	TGTGCCAGCAGTGTACGGACAGGTACGGGCTACACCTTC	CASSVRTGTGYTF
TRBV15	TRBJ2-7	.	.	TGTGCCACCAGCAGAGAACAGGGCGGCGAGCAGTACTTC	CATSREQGGEQYF
TRBV15	TRBJ2-7	TRBD1	.	TGTGCCACCAGCAGAGGGGACAGTTCCTACGAGCAGTACTTC	CATSRGDSSYEQYF
TRBV27	TRBJ2-1	TRBD2	.	TGTGCCAGCAGTTTTGGGCGGCTAGCGGGAGGAGGGGAGCAGTTCTTC	CASSFGRLAGGGEQFF
TRBV30	TRBJ2-1	.	.	TGTGCCTGCCTTTGGCGGGAAGGTGAGCAGTTCTTC	CACLWREGEQFF
TRBV3-1/TRBV3-2	TRBJ2-2	.	.	TGTGCCAGCAGCCAAGACGCGACGAGGTTGAACACCGGGGAGCTGTTTTTT	CASSQDATRLNTGELFF
TRBV7-2	TRBJ2-1	.	.	TGTGCCAGCAGCTCGGGACTTGACTCCTACAATGAGCAGTTCTTC	CASSSGLDSYNEQFF
TRBV2	TRBJ2-3	.	.	TGTGCCAGCAGTGAACGTACAGGTTTAACAGATACGCAGTATTTT	CASSERTGLTDTQYF
TRBV9	TRBJ2-1	TRBD2	once	TGTGCCAGCGCCTTTACCGGGACTAGCGGGAGGTCTGAGCAGTTCTTC	CASAFTGTSGRSEQFF
TRBV4-3	TRBJ2-1	.	.	TGCGCCAGCAGCCTTTCTGGGCAAAATGAGCAGTTCTTC	CASSLSGQNEQFF
TRBV9	TRBJ2-7	TRBD2	once	TGTGCCAGCAGTCCCATTGGGACTACCCCCTACGAGCAGTACTTC	CASSPIGTTPYEQYF
TRBV4-1	TRBJ2-7	.	.	TGCGCCAGCAGCCAAGTCCCCGGCGGGGACAGAAAATACGAGCAGTACTTC	CASSQVPGGDRKYEQYF